The source of this T cell receptor (beta chain) is a study of post-analysis software for immune sequencing data. The germline V and J ends were trimmed by 0 bases and 0 bases, with 9 bases remaining between them. This CDR3 contains 15 residues. Germline CDR1 is MGHRA and CDR2 is YSYEKL. Prepared libraries of TCR beta cDNA carried unique molecular identifiers. One entry per CDR3 protein results from TCRdb running MiXCR on the PCR reads. In the table there are some 690,000 distinct CDR3 sequences, roughly 30% of which are singletons. Overall study results and limits: In patients, about five TRBV segments were more frequent than in controls, with TRBV5-6, TRBV5-1 and TRBV20-1 among them.

About this clonotype: What it binds is not known.

The chain links TRBV4-1 to TRBJ2-7; D gene uncertain. The receptor comes from a girl aged 5 to 17 with multiple sclerosis. Specimen: blood. The CDR3 DNA sequence: TGCGCCAGCAGCCAAGAGGCTGGGCCCTCCTACGAGCAGTACTTC. Its translation is CASSQEAGPSYEQYF.